This entry concerns a single T cell receptor beta chain. Its antigen remains unidentified. The PCR used 60 Vbeta and 13 Jbeta primers. Sequencing was performed with immunoSEQ multiplex PCR; in TCRdb, only in-frame clones are kept and a portion is missing. The sample lists under 200,000 clones, roughly 75% occurring once. This CDR3 has 15 amino acids. Per the germline V gene, CDR1 is MDHEN and CDR2 is SYDVKM. With 3 bases removed from V and 3 bases from J, the gap between germline ends came to 11 bases. This entry is derived from a study of cytomegalovirus exposure and HLA in healthy donors. General study points: Sequencing likely generated an artifact that appeared as a cluster of highly shared sequence variants. A later analysis reportedly found that, within productive TCRs, an Asian-associated ancestry cluster had fewer N-insertions than the mean observed across the approximately 660 donors.

The chain is built from TRBV28 and TRBJ2-2, with D maybe TRBD2 (6 bases). Sequencing input: PBMCs. The source of this sequence is a female donor in good health and CMV-seronegative. CDR3 protein: CASSFTGVHTGELFF. The CDR3 DNA reads as TGTGCCAGCAGTTTTACGGGGGTACACACCGGGGAGCTGTTTTTT.